A selection of T cell receptor beta chains follows, all from one sample in a study of CD8+ T cells in alopecia areata. Here immunoSEQ multiplex PCR was the method, and the copy in TCRdb shows in-frame clones only, minus some. This sample has around 140,000 clones; 45% to 65% occur once, and the top ten carry 15% to 20%. The sample here was CD8+ T cells sorted from blood, taken at week 4, from a patient treated with tofacitinib. Receptors were obtained from a human donor with alopecia areata. Both conserved end residues are trimmed from each CDR3. Expanded clones are given a class, and other clones once, few, many or no size at all.

TRBV7-9	few	15	ASGSLSAGGVTDTQY
TRBV18	-	12	ASSPPRRQETQY
TRBV13	once	15	ASSLVLAGRRTGELF
TRBV13	-	12	ASSLGGLANIQY
TRBV5-6	few	13	ASSLDVVGRNEQF
TRBV5-4	-	12	ASSLYAGAYEQY
TRBV30	once	10	AWSVEGTEAF
TRBV5-1	-	13	ASSLRHPGNTEAF
TRBV6-5	-	14	ASSYSAGETYNEQF
TRBV25-1	few	9	ASSAAYEQY
TRBV19	few	16	ASSMALAGAANTGELF
TRBV30	few	14	AWSPPRFGGGETQY
TRBV7-9	-	13	ASSSGQGENQPQH
TRBV13	few	13	ASSLGTGVYTEAF
TRBV6-9	-	15	ASSYPTVEGANQPQH
TRBV6-5	-	12	ASSPFGGSYEQY
TRBV14	few	12	ASSQEPKRGEAF
TRBV29-1	-	8	SVDNGKTL
TRBV11-2	-	11	ASSLNSDQPQH
TRBV20-1	-	8	SATGVGYT
TRBV30	-	10	AWSPSGTEAF
TRBV4-1	few	10	ASSQVRGKLV
TRBV7-2	few	13	ASSPGLATVIEQF
TRBV4-2	-	12	ASSQAPGATEAF
TRBV19	-	13	ASRQGARDTGELF
TRBV29-1	-	13	SVEGGDLLGNEQF
TRBV5-1	-	12	ASSPAATIYEQY
TRBV29-1	few	10	SVVNLYYGYT
TRBV5-8	few	12	ASSLIGLNSPLH
TRBV4-1	-	13	ASSQDWYPEGPLH
TRBV9	-	13	ASSSSGSNFDGYT
TRBV7-9	few	13	ASSEGDRPSYEQY
TRBV11-2	few	10	ASSLTQSLQY